The clone carrying this T cell receptor beta chain was observed once. Antigen specificity is unknown. This entry is derived from a study of shared clonotypes between healthy human individuals. Turning to the study itself: In total, the donors were two women and a few men aged 18 to 49.

Germline V gene lookup returns CDR1 MGHDK and CDR2 SYGVNS. Unmatched junction bases numbered 10, after V lost 3 bases and J lost 3 bases. The CDR3 is made up of 17 amino acids. Study-level points and caveats: Non-shared clonotypes showed lower generation probabilities than clonotypes common to all four donors.

Healthy adults negative for HIV, lacking recent acute infections or vaccinations, served as donors. Per the original methods: Quality scores were absent from the junction-only immunoSEQ sequences, so filtering differed. Libraries were prepared by immunoSEQ multiplex PCR; TCRdb keeps only in-frame clonotypes and omits some of them. For V, J and clone size, that table is used; D and trimming come from the DNA. Of 300,000 to 400,000 clones in the sample, under 80% were seen once. This receptor was obtained from a man younger than 40 in good health. The chain has TRBV25-1 and TRBJ2-5; TRBD2 matches at 10 bases. The source material was memory CD4+ T cells sorted from blood. The subset here: CD45RA-negative fraction. DNA of the CDR3: TGTGCCAGCAGTGATGGGACTAGCGCCAAATGGAAAGAGACCCAGTACTTC. This gives the protein CASSDGTSAKWKETQYF.